These T cell receptor beta chains were read from a single sample in a study of prognosis after radiotherapy for stage I lung cancer. Using its own MiXCR run on the multiplex PCR reads, TCRdb lists one record per CDR3 protein. The sample carries about 22,000 distinct CDR3 sequences, about two fifths recorded once. Source: PBMCs, taken before or after stereotactic body radiation therapy (not recorded which). The receptors come from a donor over 45 with non-small cell lung cancer. The CDR3 runs from the conserved cysteine through the conserved F or W. A D gene is named only where the DNA matches it firmly. Clone size appears in some rows only: once, few, many, or a class for an expanded clone.

V gene: TRBV30; J gene: TRBJ2-3; clone size: many; D gene: TRBD2; CDR3 DNA: TGTGCCTGGAGTGCGGCTAGCGGGAGAGATACGCAGTATTTT; CDR3 protein: CAWSAASGRDTQYF
V gene: TRBV6-1; J gene: TRBJ2-7; clone size: medium-sized; D gene: -; CDR3 DNA: TGTGCCAGCAGGGACAGTGCCTCCTACGAGCAGTACTTC; CDR3 protein: CASRDSASYEQYF
V gene: TRBV6-4; J gene: TRBJ1-1; clone size: many; D gene: -; CDR3 DNA: TGTGCCAGCAGTGACAGCCAGAACACTGAAGCTTTCTTT; CDR3 protein: CASSDSQNTEAFF
V gene: TRBV27; J gene: TRBJ2-7; clone size: -; D gene: TRBD1; CDR3 DNA: TGTGCCAGCAGCCGGACAGGGGTCCCCTACGAGCAGTACTTC; CDR3 protein: CASSRTGVPYEQYF
V gene: TRBV10-3; J gene: TRBJ1-6; clone size: many; D gene: -; CDR3 DNA: TGTGCCATCAGTGAACAGGGAGCGAATTCACCCCTCCACTTT; CDR3 protein: CAISEQGANSPLHF
V gene: TRBV20-1; J gene: TRBJ1-2; clone size: medium-sized; D gene: -; CDR3 DNA: TGCAGTGCTAGGGTCAGCCGTAACTATGGCTACACCTTC; CDR3 protein: CSARVSRNYGYTF
V gene: TRBV12-5; J gene: TRBJ1-5; clone size: many; D gene: TRBD1; CDR3 DNA: TGTGCTAGTGGTTTGCCGACAGGGGTGGGGGCGAATAGCAATCAGCCCCAGCATTTT; CDR3 protein: CASGLPTGVGANSNQPQHF
V gene: TRBV20-1; J gene: TRBJ2-1; clone size: many; D gene: TRBD1; CDR3 DNA: TGCAGCGCCCTGGGACAGGGAAAGAATGAGCAGTTCTTC; CDR3 protein: CSALGQGKNEQFF
V gene: TRBV12-3/TRBV12-4; J gene: TRBJ2-7; clone size: -; D gene: TRBD2; CDR3 DNA: TGTGCCAGCACCCCAGGGACTAGCGGGAGTTACGAGCAGTACTTC; CDR3 protein: CASTPGTSGSYEQYF
V gene: TRBV5-1; J gene: TRBJ1-1; clone size: -; D gene: -; CDR3 DNA: TGCGCCTCGTTCGCGGGGTTAAGCACTGAAGCTTTCTTT; CDR3 protein: CASFAGLSTEAFF
V gene: TRBV5-6; J gene: TRBJ1-2; clone size: many; D gene: -; CDR3 DNA: TGTGCCAGCAGCTTGGGATCATCAAACTATGGCTACACCTTC; CDR3 protein: CASSLGSSNYGYTF
V gene: TRBV20-1; J gene: TRBJ2-1; clone size: many; D gene: TRBD2; CDR3 DNA: TGCAGTGCTACAGGCGGGAGGTCGTCCTACAATGAGCAGTTCTTC; CDR3 protein: CSATGGRSSYNEQFF
V gene: TRBV19; J gene: TRBJ1-1; clone size: few; D gene: -; CDR3 DNA: TGTGCCAGTAACTTTGCGGGTGTCACTGAAGCTTTCTTT; CDR3 protein: CASNFAGVTEAFF
V gene: TRBV7-3; J gene: TRBJ2-6; clone size: once; D gene: TRBD1; CDR3 DNA: TGTGCCAGCAGCGACAACAGGGGGCTCACTGGGGCCAACGTCCTGACTTTC; CDR3 protein: CASSDNRGLTGANVLTF
V gene: TRBV5-1; J gene: TRBJ2-3; clone size: -; D gene: -; CDR3 DNA: TGCGCCAGCAGCTTGGATGGAAACCCCACAGATACGCAGTATTTT; CDR3 protein: CASSLDGNPTDTQYF
V gene: TRBV29-1; J gene: TRBJ1-1; clone size: few; D gene: -; CDR3 DNA: TGCAGCCTCCGACAGGCCGCGAACACTGAAGCTTTCTTT; CDR3 protein: CSLRQAANTEAFF